These T cell receptor beta chains were read from a single sample in a study of shared clonotypes between healthy human individuals. Sequencing was performed with immunoSEQ multiplex PCR; in TCRdb, only in-frame clones are kept and a portion is missing. The repertoire holds around 2,000,000 clones, with approximately 95% as singletons. Sequenced: naive CD8+ T cells sorted from blood. All receptors come from a man between 18 and 35 years old in good health. CDR3s include the opening cysteine and the closing phenylalanine or tryptophan. Fields, in order: D gene, J gene, V gene, clone size, CDR3 DNA, CDR3 protein. D genes are given only for firm matches. Expanded clones get a size class; other rows say once, few or many, or leave the size out.

d_gene: -
j_gene: TRBJ2-7
v_gene: TRBV11-2
abundance: -
CDR3nt: TGTGCCAGCAGCCCGGAACTGGCGGCGCGCTACGAGCAGTACTTC
CDR3aa: CASSPELAARYEQYF

d_gene: TRBD1
j_gene: TRBJ2-7
v_gene: TRBV18
abundance: -
CDR3nt: TGTGCCAGCTCACCACCGAGGACAGGGCCCGGGGAGCAGTACTTC
CDR3aa: CASSPPRTGPGEQYF

d_gene: TRBD1
j_gene: TRBJ2-7
v_gene: TRBV9
abundance: -
CDR3nt: TGTGCCAGCAGCCCCGGACCGGGACAGGTCACCTACGAGCAGTACTTC
CDR3aa: CASSPGPGQVTYEQYF

d_gene: -
j_gene: TRBJ1-4
v_gene: TRBV7-8
abundance: -
CDR3nt: TGTGCCAGCAGCTTAGGCGTTGGGGTCTCAACTAATGAAAAACTGTTTTTT
CDR3aa: CASSLGVGVSTNEKLFF

d_gene: -
j_gene: TRBJ1-2
v_gene: TRBV6-1
abundance: -
CDR3nt: TGTGCCAGCAGTGAAAGGGGAAACTATGGCTACACCTTC
CDR3aa: CASSERGNYGYTF

d_gene: -
j_gene: TRBJ2-1
v_gene: TRBV6-5
abundance: -
CDR3nt: TGTGCCAGCAGTTACACGGTGGAGAATGAGCAGTTCTTC
CDR3aa: CASSYTVENEQFF

d_gene: -
j_gene: TRBJ1-2
v_gene: TRBV11-2
abundance: -
CDR3nt: TGTGCCGGCAGCTTAGTTGGCAGCCCCTATGGCTACACCTTC
CDR3aa: CAGSLVGSPYGYTF

d_gene: -
j_gene: TRBJ1-4
v_gene: TRBV5-4
abundance: -
CDR3nt: TGTGCCAGCAGCTTGGCTTCAGGCAGGGGAGGAACTAATGAAAAACTGTTTTTT
CDR3aa: CASSLASGRGGTNEKLFF

d_gene: -
j_gene: TRBJ2-7
v_gene: TRBV10-2
abundance: -
CDR3nt: TGCGCCAGCAGTGAGTCGGGAGCTCTCCCCTCCTACGAGCAGTACTTC
CDR3aa: CASSESGALPSYEQYF

d_gene: -
j_gene: TRBJ2-7
v_gene: TRBV30
abundance: -
CDR3nt: TGTGCCTGGGGTAGCTCCTACGAGCAGTACTTC
CDR3aa: CAWGSSYEQYF

d_gene: -
j_gene: TRBJ2-3
v_gene: TRBV6-5
abundance: -
CDR3nt: TGTGCCAGCAGTCCGAAAACCGCAAGTTATACGCAGTATTTT
CDR3aa: CASSPKTASYTQYF

d_gene: -
j_gene: TRBJ1-2
v_gene: TRBV28
abundance: -
CDR3nt: TGTGCCAGCGCGAGCTACAGCTCTGAAGGCTACACCTTC
CDR3aa: CASASYSSEGYTF

d_gene: -
j_gene: TRBJ2-7
v_gene: TRBV27
abundance: -
CDR3nt: TGTGCCAGCAGTCCCCGGGACCTCTCGGACGAGCAGTACTTC
CDR3aa: CASSPRDLSDEQYF

d_gene: -
j_gene: TRBJ1-1
v_gene: TRBV7-9
abundance: -
CDR3nt: TGTGCCAGCAGCTTCCTCGGGGCGAACACTGAAGCTTTCTTT
CDR3aa: CASSFLGANTEAFF

d_gene: -
j_gene: TRBJ1-6
v_gene: TRBV27
abundance: -
CDR3nt: TGTGCCAGCAGGCAAGGGGCGAGCGGTTCACCCCTCCACTTT
CDR3aa: CASRQGASGSPLHF

d_gene: -
j_gene: TRBJ2-7
v_gene: TRBV29-1
abundance: -
CDR3nt: TGCAGCGTTGCTGGGGGTGCGGTCCAGCCCTACGAGCAGTACTTC
CDR3aa: CSVAGGAVQPYEQYF

d_gene: -
j_gene: TRBJ1-1
v_gene: TRBV27
abundance: -
CDR3nt: TGTGCCAGCAGTTTAGGCCTTAACACTGAAGCTTTCTTT
CDR3aa: CASSLGLNTEAFF

d_gene: -
j_gene: TRBJ1-2
v_gene: TRBV29-1
abundance: -
CDR3nt: TGCAGCGTTGGAGGTGGCTACACCTTC
CDR3aa: CSVGGGYTF

d_gene: -
j_gene: TRBJ2-3
v_gene: TRBV4-3
abundance: -
CDR3nt: TGCGCCAGCAGCCAAGAAGGAGTTCTAGCCACAGATACGCAGTATTTT
CDR3aa: CASSQEGVLATDTQYF

d_gene: -
j_gene: TRBJ1-2
v_gene: TRBV11-2
abundance: -
CDR3nt: TGTGCCAGCAGCTTAGGGGTTGAGTATGGCTACACCTTC
CDR3aa: CASSLGVEYGYTF

d_gene: -
j_gene: TRBJ1-5
v_gene: TRBV28
abundance: once
CDR3nt: TGTGCCAGCAGCTCGAACAGGGCACAGCCCCAGCATTTT
CDR3aa: CASSSNRAQPQHF

d_gene: -
j_gene: TRBJ1-1
v_gene: TRBV6-5
abundance: once
CDR3nt: TGTGCCAGCAGTTTGGGGGGAAGTTCTGAAGCTTTCTTT
CDR3aa: CASSLGGSSEAFF

d_gene: -
j_gene: TRBJ2-1
v_gene: TRBV4-3
abundance: -
CDR3nt: TGCGCCAGCAGCCAAGGAATAAGCTCCTACAATGAGCAGTTCTTC
CDR3aa: CASSQGISSYNEQFF

d_gene: TRBD1
j_gene: TRBJ2-5
v_gene: TRBV13
abundance: -
CDR3nt: TGTGCCAGCAGCTTACGACAGGGTTTTGAAGAGACCCAGTACTTC
CDR3aa: CASSLRQGFEETQYF

d_gene: -
j_gene: TRBJ2-7
v_gene: TRBV4-1
abundance: -
CDR3nt: TGCGCCAGCAGCCAAGTGCAAGGTCACTCCTACGAGCAGTACTTC
CDR3aa: CASSQVQGHSYEQYF

d_gene: -
j_gene: TRBJ2-1
v_gene: TRBV6-5
abundance: -
CDR3nt: TGTGCCAGCAGTCCGGATGGGGATGAGCAGTTCTTC
CDR3aa: CASSPDGDEQFF

d_gene: -
j_gene: TRBJ2-3
v_gene: TRBV12-5
abundance: once
CDR3nt: TGTGCTAGTGATTCTAGCGAGACAGATACGCAGTATTTT
CDR3aa: CASDSSETDTQYF

d_gene: TRBD1
j_gene: TRBJ1-1
v_gene: TRBV13
abundance: -
CDR3nt: TGTGCCAGCAGGTTGACAGGGGCCCTTAACACTGAAGCTTTCTTT
CDR3aa: CASRLTGALNTEAFF

d_gene: -
j_gene: TRBJ1-6
v_gene: TRBV27
abundance: -
CDR3nt: TGTGCCAGCAGTTTTTTGGGGGTATCACCCCTCCACTTT
CDR3aa: CASSFLGVSPLHF

d_gene: TRBD1
j_gene: TRBJ1-4
v_gene: TRBV2
abundance: -
CDR3nt: TGTGCCAGCAGTCAGACAGGGGGAAGGGAAAAACTGTTTTTT
CDR3aa: CASSQTGGREKLFF

d_gene: TRBD2
j_gene: TRBJ2-1
v_gene: TRBV28
abundance: -
CDR3nt: TGTGCCAGCAGCTCTTACAAGGTCGGGGGGGACGATAGCTCCTACAATGAGCAGTTCTTC
CDR3aa: CASSSYKVGGDDSSYNEQFF

d_gene: -
j_gene: TRBJ2-7
v_gene: TRBV9
abundance: -
CDR3nt: TGTGCCAGCAGCGTAGAGAACCTTCCCTACGAGCAGTACTTC
CDR3aa: CASSVENLPYEQYF

d_gene: -
j_gene: TRBJ2-3
v_gene: TRBV9
abundance: -
CDR3nt: TGTGCCAGCAGCGTAGAAGGGGCATCGGATACGCAGTATTTT
CDR3aa: CASSVEGASDTQYF